Below are 30 T cell receptor beta chains sequenced from a single sample in a study of response to subunit inactivated influenza vaccine. TCRdb passed the RT-PCR reads through MiXCR, listing each CDR3 protein once. The repertoire includes around 760,000 distinct CDR3 sequences, roughly 14% of them detected once, and around 6.5% sits in the top ten. Material: PBMCs from blood, obtained roughly 15 days before vaccination. The origin of the receptors is a man aged 50 to 60 who received an inactivated influenza vaccine.

This clonotype has just a few counts. The chain links TRBV5-1 to TRBJ1-5, with 9 bases fitting TRBD1. The CDR3 sequence is 15 residues long. Germline V gene sequence: CDR1 SGHRS, CDR2 YFSETQ. The V gene end was trimmed by 4 bases and the J gene end by 5 bases; junction bases not matched to a gene: 7. The CDR3 reads CASSASGQGDQPQHF. The CDR3, as DNA: TGCGCCAGCAGCGCCTCGGGACAGGGTGATCAGCCCCAGCATTTT.

There are a few counts of this clonotype. The chain joins TRBV12-3 or TRBV12-4 to TRBJ2-7, with 9 nucleotides matching TRBD1. V gave up 3 bases and J gave up 7 bases; unmatched junction bases: 10. The CDR3 has 15 amino acids. The CDR3 sequence is CASSFPRTGAREQYF. CDR3 DNA: TGTGCCAGCAGTTTCCCTCGGACAGGGGCCCGGGAGCAGTACTTC.

Many counts were recorded for this clonotype. V gene TRBV20-1 combines with J gene TRBJ2-7, with D perhaps given as TRBD1 or TRBD2 (5 bases each). Germline V gene lookup returns CDR1 DFQATT and CDR2 SNEGSKA (reference sequence). Trimming removed 6 bases from V and 0 bases from J, with 15 bases in between. The CDR3 has 14 residues. The CDR3 protein is CSAPGTQSSYEQYF. The DNA of the CDR3 is TGCAGTGCCCCCGGGACCCAAAGCTCCTACGAGCAGTACTTC.

This clonotype was found a few times. The chain couples TRBV28 to TRBJ2-7; TRBD1 matches 10 bases. With 3 bases clipped from V and 2 bases from J, the junction kept 7 bases outside the gene matches. The CDR3 spans 16 residues. Germline V gene data show CDR1 as MDHEN and CDR2 as SYDVKM. CDR3: CASSFPRTGGPYEQYF. CDR3 in DNA: TGTGCCAGCAGTTTCCCCCGGACAGGGGGGCCCTACGAGCAGTACTTC.

The chain combines TRBV5-1 with TRBJ2-4; D is perhaps TRBD2 (5 bases). The germline CDR1 and CDR2 sequences are SGHRS and YFSETQ. The V end lost 7 bases, the J end lost 0 bases, and 11 bases lay between the germline ends. CDR3 length: 14 amino acids. Here the CDR3 reads CASAPGIAKNIQYF. CDR3 DNA sequence: TGCGCCAGCGCGCCGGGGATAGCCAAAAACATTCAGTACTTC.

This chain links TRBV5-5 with TRBJ2-5, with D hard to call. CDR1 and CDR2 (germline): SGHKS, YYEKEE (reference sequence). Trimming cost V 1 base and J 1 base, with 8 bases left between them. The CDR3 spans 14 residues. The CDR3 here is CASSLFRTQETQYF. CDR3 nucleotide sequence: TGTGCCAGCAGCTTGTTCCGGACCCAAGAGACCCAGTACTTC.

The chain joins TRBV5-1 to TRBJ1-5; D is unclear. The germline V gene has CDR1 SGHRS and CDR2 YFSETQ. This CDR3 has 14 amino acids. V dropped 5 bases and J dropped 4 bases, with 13 bases sitting between them. The CDR3 bases are TGCGCCAGCAGAGGCCCACCGAAAAATCAGCCCCAGCATTTT. Translation gives CASRGPPKNQPQHF.

The J gene is TRBJ2-1, the V gene TRBV4-3; no definite D call. The germline V and J ends were trimmed by 4 bases and 6 bases, with 16 bases remaining between them. Germline V gene lookup returns CDR1 LGHNA and CDR2 YSLEER. This CDR3 is built from 15 residues. The CDR3 bases are TGCGCCAGCAGCCCAGTTGGCGTCCCGGGCAATGAGCAGTTCTTC. Its protein is CASSPVGVPGNEQFF.

This clonotype was counted many times. One junction end does not reproduce the germline sequence, and a read error may be involved. The chain links TRBV3-1 to TRBJ2-1; D gene uncertain. Germline V gives CDR1 LGHDT, CDR2 YNNKEL (reference sequence). This CDR3 spans 14 amino acids. The CDR3 reads CASSQDTPSARLDF. The DNA of the CDR3 is TGTGCCAGCAGCCAAGACACCCCAAGTGCCAGGTTGGACTTC.

The chain recombines TRBV6-2 or TRBV6-3 with TRBJ2-5, with D perhaps TRBD1 or TRBD2 (7 bases each). The CDR3 consists of 16 residues. Per the germline V gene, CDR1 is MNHEY and CDR2 is SVGEGT. V was cut by 6 bases and J by 5 bases, with 22 bases left in between. CDR3 loop: CASRVDPGGAAETQYF. DNA for the CDR3: TGTGCCAGCAGGGTGGATCCAGGGGGGGCGGCGGAGACCCAGTACTTC.

This clonotype turned up a few times. V and J are TRBV27 and TRBJ2-3; 8 bases agree with TRBD2. The CDR3 has 15 residues. V lost 5 bases and J lost 6; bases outside the gene matches: 10. From germline, CDR1 is MNHEY and CDR2 SMNVEV (reference sequence). CDR3 sequence reads: CASSIDGGDKDTQYF. The CDR3 DNA follows: TGTGCCAGCAGTATAGACGGGGGGGATAAGGATACGCAGTATTTT.

This chain links TRBV6-1 with TRBJ2-1; TRBD2 is a possible D gene (6 bases). The ends were cut back, 6 bases at V and 3 bases at J, with 12 bases in the middle. The CDR3 is 14 amino acids. Germline V gives CDR1 MNHNS, CDR2 SASEGT. CDR3 protein: CASSRWRDYNEQFF. The CDR3 DNA follows: TGTGCCAGCAGCCGCTGGAGGGACTACAATGAGCAGTTCTTC.

Only a few counts were recorded for this clonotype. The chain joins TRBV5-6 to TRBJ2-3, with 7 bases that match TRBD2. The V and J ends lost 2 bases and 6 bases, in that order; junction bases with no gene match: 6. This CDR3 comprises 14 residues. Germline CDR1 is SGHDT and CDR2 is YYEEEE. The CDR3 sequence: CASSFSGAQDTQYF. In DNA, the CDR3 is TGTGCCAGCAGCTTCAGCGGGGCCCAGGATACGCAGTATTTT.

The V gene is TRBV5-1, the J gene TRBJ1-2; 8 bases are shared with TRBD1. Per the germline V gene, CDR1 is SGHRS and CDR2 is YFSETQ. The CDR3 covers 13 residues. With 6 bases clipped from V and 4 bases from J, the junction kept 5 bases outside the gene matches. In nucleotides, the CDR3 is TGCGCCAGCATGCCAGGGGGCAGCTATGGCTACACCTTC. Translation gives CASMPGGSYGYTF.

The V gene is TRBV6-2 or TRBV6-3, the J gene TRBJ2-7; 11 nucleotides align to TRBD2. There are 12 residues in the CDR3. Trimming removed 5 bases from V and 11 bases from J; junction bases left unmatched: 5. Germline V gene lookup returns CDR1 MNHEY and CDR2 SVGEGT. The CDR3 reads CASSTLTSGKYF. CDR3 coding DNA: TGTGCCAGCAGTACCCTGACTAGCGGGAAGTACTTC.

Many counts were recorded for this clonotype. The J gene is TRBJ1-5, the V gene TRBV28; 8 positions match TRBD1. Germline lookup yields CDR1 MDHEN and CDR2 SYDVKM. J gave up 0 bases and V 5 bases, and 0 bases lay outside the gene matches. The length of the CDR3 is 14 residues. CDR3 loop: CASSTGGSNQPQHF. In DNA, the CDR3 is TGTGCCAGCAGTACAGGGGGTAGCAATCAGCCCCAGCATTTT.

At least ten counts were recorded for this clonotype. This chain joins TRBV12-3 or TRBV12-4 and TRBJ1-5, with D uncertain. The CDR3 covers 14 residues. Trimming shortened V by 5 bases and J by 1 base, and 9 bases separated the two germline ends. The CDR3: CASSQARSNQPQHF. The CDR3 DNA follows: TGTGCCAGCAGTCAGGCCCGGAGCAATCAGCCCCAGCATTTT.

A word on this clonotype: This may arise from a read error, as a much more abundant clone is one base away. The chain has TRBV20-1 and TRBJ2-7; D might be TRBD2 (6 bases). Germline CDR1 reads DFQATT; CDR2 reads SNEGSKA (reference sequence). This CDR3 comprises 13 residues. CDR3 nucleotides: TGCAGCGGGGATGTCGGGAGATCCTACGAGCAGTACTTC. Translated, it gives CSGDVGRSYEQYF.

The genes are TRBV3-1 and TRBJ1-1; unclear D gene. In germline, CDR1 is LGHDT, CDR2 YNNKEL (reference sequence). Trimming left V 2 bases short and J 1 base short, with 17 bases between. This CDR3 is 17 amino acids long. The CDR3 loop is CASSQTTSGGRNTEAFF. In nucleotides, the CDR3 is TGTGCCAGCAGCCAAACTACTTCAGGAGGACGGAACACTGAAGCTTTCTTT.

This clonotype was picked up one time. The chain carries TRBV10-3 and TRBJ2-7, with 9 positions matching TRBD1. This CDR3 has 14 amino acids. V was pared by 9 bases and J by 4 bases, with 10 bases of the junction left unmatched. Germline CDR1 and CDR2: ENHRY and SYGVKD. CDR3 nucleotides: TGTGCCATAACCGGGACAGGGTCTCAGTACGAGCAGTACTTC. Its protein product is CAITGTGSQYEQYF.

This clonotype appeared many times. The V gene is TRBV6-1, the J gene TRBJ2-7, with D unresolved. Germline V gene data show CDR1 as MNHNS and CDR2 as SASEGT. V shed 7 bases and J shed 2 bases, with 12 bases lying between them. This CDR3 is built from 13 residues. CDR3 loop: CASTDSLTYEQYF. The CDR3 nucleotides are TGTGCCAGCACCGACTCCTTAACCTACGAGCAGTACTTC.

About this clonotype itself: With a much larger clone just one base away, this may be a read error. The chain is built from TRBV15 and TRBJ2-2; D is unclear. This CDR3 contains 13 residues. The germline V gene has CDR1 LNHNV and CDR2 YYDKDF (reference sequence). CDR3 nucleotides: TGTTCCACCAGCAGAGTGGACACCGGGGAGCTGTTTTTT. Translated, it gives CSTSRVDTGELFF.

This clonotype was detected a few times. The V call is TRBV2, the J call TRBJ2-7, with 8 bases that match TRBD2. The V gene's germline CDR1 is SNHLY and CDR2 FYNNEI. V was clipped by 2 bases and J by 4 bases; unmatched bases: 16. The CDR3 spans 18 residues. CDR3 bases: TGTGCCAGCAGTGAACAGGGCAAAACGGGACTAGTGAGATACGAGCAGTACTTC. Its translation is CASSEQGKTGLVRYEQYF.

The V gene is TRBV6-1, the J gene TRBJ1-4; 10 bases line up with TRBD1. The CDR3 sequence is 15 residues long. Germline V gives CDR1 MNHNS, CDR2 SASEGT. After removal of 5 bases from V and 8 bases from J, the junction contained 8 bases not matched to a gene. CDR3 sequence reads: CASSPPGQGLEKLFF. The CDR3 nucleotides are TGTGCCAGCAGTCCTCCGGGACAGGGGCTCGAAAAACTGTTTTTT.

CDR3 region: CASDLAGDPQETQYF. The CDR3 DNA sequence: TGTGCCAGCGATTTGGCGGGGGACCCTCAAGAGACCCAGTACTTC. The rearrangement links TRBV28 to TRBJ2-5; TRBD2 aligns across 7 bases. The CDR3 extends over 15 amino acids. J lost 2 bases, V lost 8 bases, and 11 bases had no gene match. CDR1 is MDHEN and CDR2 is SYDVKM in the germline V gene. The whole variable domain, filled in from reference TRBV28 and TRBJ2-5, reads DVKVTQSSRYLVKRTGEKVFLECVQDMDHENMFWYRQDPGLGLRLIYFSYDVKMKEKGDIPEGYSVSREKKERFSLILESASTNQTSMYLCASDLAGDPQETQYFGPGTRLLVL.

This clonotype was counted a few times. This chain links TRBV3-1 with TRBJ1-6; perhaps TRBD1 as D (5 bases). The ends were cut back, 1 base at V and 7 bases at J, with 17 bases in the middle. The CDR3 sequence is 17 residues long. The germline CDR1 and CDR2 sequences are LGHDT and YNNKEL (reference sequence). The CDR3 reads CASSQGNWGRTNSPLHF. CDR3 in DNA: TGTGCCAGCAGCCAAGGGAACTGGGGGAGGACCAATTCACCCCTCCACTTT.

The chain joins TRBV20-1 to TRBJ1-2; possibly TRBD1 for D (5 bases). The germline CDR1 and CDR2 sequences are DFQATT and SNEGSKA (reference sequence). Trimming removed 6 bases at V and 8 bases at J, with 13 bases between. This CDR3 has 11 amino acids. The CDR3 DNA follows: TGCAGTGCCACGGGGGTTCTCGGCTACACCTTC. Residues: CSATGVLGYTF.

This clonotype appeared a few times. The rearrangement joins TRBV11-2 to TRBJ2-3; D may be TRBD1 (6 bases). There are 18 residues in the CDR3. The V gene's germline CDR1 is SGHAT and CDR2 FQNNGV. V lost 5 bases and J 0 bases, leaving 21 bases between the germline ends. The CDR3 sequence: CASSPDRWQTASTDTQYF. The CDR3 DNA follows: TGTGCCAGCAGCCCAGACAGGTGGCAAACTGCTAGCACAGATACGCAGTATTTT.

The chain carries TRBV18 and TRBJ2-7; 10 nucleotides line up with TRBD1. The trim removed 2 bases at V and 5 bases at J, leaving 6 bases unmatched. Germline loops: CDR1 KGHSH, CDR2 LQKENI. The length of the CDR3 is 15 residues. CDR3 nucleotides: TGTGCCAGCTCACCAGGGGGACAGGGGAGCCACGAGCAGTACTTC. It specifies CASSPGGQGSHEQYF.

This clonotype was picked up a small number of times. The chain couples TRBV20-1 to TRBJ2-5, with D possibly being TRBD2 (6 bases). V gave up 2 bases and J gave up 4 bases, with 14 bases separating them. The V gene's germline CDR1 is DFQATT and CDR2 SNEGSKA (reference sequence). The CDR3 length is 14 residues. CDR3 nucleotides: TGCAGTGCTAGAAGAATCGCGGGAAGAGAGACCCAGTACTTC. Its protein product is CSARRIAGRETQYF.